The rows below give T cell receptor beta chains drawn from one sample of a study of T-cell reconstitution after alpha-beta-depleted transplantation in children. TCRdb independently ran MiXCR on the PCR reads; one entry per CDR3 protein. The table lists around 71,000 distinct CDR3 sequences, about 7% of them singletons. This material consisted of PBMCs from the stem cell graft donor, taken from the stem cell graft. The receptor set was obtained from a human donor who donated a stem cell graft to a child with acute lymphoblastic leukemia. CDR3s include the opening cysteine and the closing phenylalanine or tryptophan. D genes are given only for firm matches. Not all rows give a size; the values are once, few, many and, for expanded clones, a class.

j_call | d_call | v_call | clone_size | cdr3_nt | cdr3_aa
TRBJ2-1 | . | TRBV7-3 | few | TGTGCCAGCAGCTTGTCTGGGGACTCCTACAATGAGCAGTTCTTC | CASSLSGDSYNEQFF
TRBJ2-6 | . | TRBV5-1 | few | TGCGCCAGCAGCCCGGGACTTTTCTCTGGGGCCAACGTCCTGACTTTC | CASSPGLFSGANVLTF
TRBJ2-2 | . | TRBV5-4 | . | TGTGCCAGCAGCCGCCGGGCAGGGGAGGCCGGGGAGCTGTTTTTT | CASSRRAGEAGELFF
TRBJ1-2 | . | TRBV29-1 | . | TGCAGCGTCGACAGGAACTATGGCTACACCTTC | CSVDRNYGYTF
TRBJ1-2 | . | TRBV7-9 | . | TGTGCCAGCACCGGAACCGGCAGCCCGGTCGAATATGGCTACACCTTC | CASTGTGSPVEYGYTF
TRBJ2-7 | . | TRBV11-1 | . | TGTGCCAGCAGCCTTCCGAAGTCCGGCGGACAGCTCTCCTACGAGCAGTACTTC | CASSLPKSGGQLSYEQYF
TRBJ2-1 | . | TRBV27 | many | TGTGCCAGCAGTTCCCTCAGGGCGGAACTTTACAATGAGCAGTTCTTC | CASSSLRAELYNEQFF
TRBJ1-5 | . | TRBV3-1 | few | TGTGCCAGCGGACAGAGCAATCAGCCCCAGCATTTT | CASGQSNQPQHF
TRBJ1-5 | TRBD1 | TRBV20-1 | many | TGCAGTGCTAGGGATTCCACAGGGGCTCTTTTCAATCAGCCCCAGCATTTT | CSARDSTGALFNQPQHF
TRBJ2-4 | . | TRBV12-3/TRBV12-4 | . | TGTGCCAGCAGTTTAGGAGGGAGCATTCAGTACTTC | CASSLGGSIQYF
TRBJ1-5 | . | TRBV6-1 | . | TGTGCCAGCAGTCGCAAACAGGGACTCCGCAATCAGCCCCAGCATTTT | CASSRKQGLRNQPQHF
TRBJ2-3 | . | TRBV20-1 | many | TGCAGTGCTTCGGAGGGGGGCCTCGGCGCAGATACGCAGTATTTT | CSASEGGLGADTQYF
TRBJ2-7 | TRBD2 | TRBV5-6 | many | TGTGCCAGCAGCTCTCAGACAGCGGGGGCCTTCTACGAGCAGTACTTC | CASSSQTAGAFYEQYF
TRBJ2-1 | . | TRBV6-4 | many | TGTGCCAGCAGTGACTCCCCGGGGATTGGGGAGCAGTTCTTC | CASSDSPGIGEQFF
TRBJ2-7 | . | TRBV5-6 | few | TGTGCCAGCAGCTCCGCTCTTACAGGGAACTACGAGCAGTACTTC | CASSSALTGNYEQYF
TRBJ1-1 | . | TRBV20-1 | few | TGCAGTGCCAATCGCAGGGGCGGCAACACTGAAGCTTTCTTT | CSANRRGGNTEAFF
TRBJ1-5 | . | TRBV20-1 | many | TGCAGTGCTAGAGATTCGCGAGAGGAGCAGCCCCAGCATTTT | CSARDSREEQPQHF
TRBJ2-6 | TRBD1 | TRBV28 | many | TGTGCCAGCAGTCCTACAGGGGGCCGGCTCTCTGGGGCCAACGTCCTGACTTTC | CASSPTGGRLSGANVLTF
TRBJ1-1 | . | TRBV12-3/TRBV12-4 | . | TGTGCCAGCAGCGGACAGTCCCTGAACACTGAAGCTTTCTTT | CASSGQSLNTEAFF
TRBJ2-1 | TRBD1 | TRBV2 | many | TGTGCCAGCAGTCGGGGACAGGGGGCGCGGAATGAGCAGTTCTTC | CASSRGQGARNEQFF
TRBJ1-6 | . | TRBV27 | . | TGTGCCAGCAGTTTATCCCCCCTCCGCTCAATATATAATTCACCCCTCCACTTT | CASSLSPLRSIYNSPLHF
TRBJ1-4 | . | TRBV6-5 | many | TGTGCCAGCAGCCAAGACAGGATGGAAAAACTGTTTTTT | CASSQDRMEKLFF
TRBJ1-5 | . | TRBV27 | many | TGTGCCAGCAGTTTTGAGGGGCGGGAAAATCAGCCCCAGCATTTT | CASSFEGRENQPQHF
TRBJ1-1 | . | TRBV20-1 | many | TGCAGTGCCGTTCCGGGACACACGAACACTGAAGCTTTCTTT | CSAVPGHTNTEAFF
TRBJ2-7 | TRBD1 | TRBV6-5 | many | TGTGCCAGCAGACTCGGCCGGGACAGGGGGCATTACGAGCAGTACTTC | CASRLGRDRGHYEQYF
TRBJ2-3 | . | TRBV20-1 | many | TGCAGTGCTATGGGAACTACCAGAACCACAGATACGCAGTATTTT | CSAMGTTRTTDTQYF
TRBJ1-1 | . | TRBV3-1 | . | TGTGCCTCCTCCCCTGGACGGAGTAACACTGAAGCTTTCTTT | CASSPGRSNTEAFF
TRBJ2-2 | . | TRBV20-1 | many | TGCAGTGCTAGAGATGGATCAGGGGACACCGGGGAGCTGTTTTTT | CSARDGSGDTGELFF
TRBJ2-2 | . | TRBV25-1 | many | TGTGCCAGCAGTGAAACAGGGAACACCGGGGAGCTGTTTTTT | CASSETGNTGELFF
TRBJ2-7 | . | TRBV6-2/TRBV6-3 | few | TGTGCCAGCAGTTACTTGGATCCTTACGAGCAGTACTTC | CASSYLDPYEQYF
TRBJ2-2 | . | TRBV3-1 | . | TGTACCTTCAGTTTAAAGGGAGGTACCGGGGAGCTGTTTTTT | CTFSLKGGTGELFF
TRBJ1-1 | . | TRBV29-1 | . | TGCAGCCCACAAACAGGCGCTGAAGCTTTCTTT | CSPQTGAEAFF
TRBJ2-1 | . | TRBV12-3/TRBV12-4 | many | TGTGCCAGCAGTTTAAAATCGAGCTCCTACAATGAGCAGTTCTTC | CASSLKSSSYNEQFF
TRBJ2-5 | TRBD1 | TRBV7-9 | many | TGTGCCAGCAGCTGTCGAGGACAGGGGAAGTGTGAGACCCAGTACTTC | CASSCRGQGKCETQYF
TRBJ2-7 | TRBD1 | TRBV20-1 | many | TGCAGTGCTTACGACAGGGGGCGACCGTACGAGCAGTACTTC | CSAYDRGRPYEQYF
TRBJ2-2 | TRBD2 | TRBV10-3 | few | TGTGCCACCGTAGCGGGCTGGTTTGGGGAGCTGTTTTTT | CATVAGWFGELFF
TRBJ1-6 | . | TRBV7-9 | many | TGTGCCAGCAGCTCGGGGGGCGATTATAATTCACCCCTCCACTTT | CASSSGGDYNSPLHF
TRBJ1-5 | TRBD1 | TRBV20-1 | many | TGCAGTGCTAAAGGGACAGAAAACAATCAGCCCCAGCATTTT | CSAKGTENNQPQHF
TRBJ2-7 | TRBD1 | TRBV24-1 | many | TGTGCCACCAGTGACCGGACAGGGTCCGAGCAGTACTTC | CATSDRTGSEQYF
TRBJ1-5 | . | TRBV2 | many | TGTGCCAGCTCGGGCAGCCTCAATCAGCCCCAGCATTTT | CASSGSLNQPQHF
TRBJ2-1 | TRBD2 | TRBV4-2 | . | TGTGCCAGCAGCCCCCTGACTAGCGGTACCTACAATGAGCAGTTCTTC | CASSPLTSGTYNEQFF
TRBJ2-3 | . | TRBV10-3 | few | TGTGCCATCAGTGACCTGAGCGGCACAGATACGCAGTATTTT | CAISDLSGTDTQYF
TRBJ1-1 | TRBD1 | TRBV27 | many | TGTGCCAGCAGTATTTTACAGGGGGCTAGGACTGAAGCTTTCTTT | CASSILQGARTEAFF
TRBJ2-7 | . | TRBV7-9 | few | TGTGCCAGCAGCTTAGCTGTAGCCGAGCAGTACTTC | CASSLAVAEQYF
TRBJ1-1 | . | TRBV5-5 | many | TGTGCCAGCAGCCCCGCCGGGATAGAAGCTTTCTTT | CASSPAGIEAFF
TRBJ2-7 | . | TRBV9 | . | TGTGCCAGCAGCGTAGGGGCGGGGAGCTCCTACGAGCAGTACTTC | CASSVGAGSSYEQYF
TRBJ2-3 | TRBD2 | TRBV7-2 | . | TGTGCCAGCAGCCCGAGCGGGGGGGTGGTGGATACGCAGTATTTT | CASSPSGGVVDTQYF
TRBJ1-2 | TRBD1 | TRBV6-1 | . | TGTGCCAGCACTCTCGGGACAGGGAACTATGGCTACACCTTC | CASTLGTGNYGYTF
TRBJ1-1 | . | TRBV7-3 | many | TGTGCCAGCAGCCCCGGACCCGAGAACACTGAAGCTTTCTTT | CASSPGPENTEAFF
TRBJ2-1 | TRBD1 | TRBV7-9 | many | TGTGCCAGCACCTCCCCCGGGACAGAGTACAATGAGCAGTTCTTC | CASTSPGTEYNEQFF
TRBJ1-5 | . | TRBV4-1 | many | TGCGCCAGCAGCCGAACTGAGACAGGAGAACAGCCCCAGCATTTT | CASSRTETGEQPQHF
TRBJ1-5 | TRBD1 | TRBV3-1 | . | TGTGCCTTCAGTACACGTGGGACAGGGGGCGGTCAGCCCCAGCATTTT | CAFSTRGTGGGQPQHF
TRBJ2-1 | . | TRBV7-9 | many | TGTGCCAGCAGCTTAGCCCAGGAGTACCCTGAGCAGTTCTTC | CASSLAQEYPEQFF
TRBJ1-5 | . | TRBV7-2 | many | TGTGCCTCCGGGGGAGCAGGGGCGGTTCAGCCCCAGCATTTT | CASGGAGAVQPQHF
TRBJ2-1 | . | TRBV6-2/TRBV6-3 | many | TGTGCCAGCACCAACAGAGGCTACTACAATGAGCAGTTCTTC | CASTNRGYYNEQFF
TRBJ1-5 | TRBD1 | TRBV7-6 | few | TGTGCCAGCAGCCCCGACAGGGGGGGTGAGCCCCAGCATTTT | CASSPDRGGEPQHF
TRBJ2-7 | . | TRBV20-1 | many | TGCAGTCATAAAAAGGGGCGCGAGCAGTACTTC | CSHKKGREQYF
TRBJ1-1 | . | TRBV9 | . | TGTGCCAGCAGCCCTAATTCACCGAACACTGAAGCTTTCTTT | CASSPNSPNTEAFF
TRBJ2-7 | TRBD2 | TRBV20-1 | many | TGCAGTGCTCAAGAACTAGCGGGAGGGCCAACGGCCGAGCAGTACTTC | CSAQELAGGPTAEQYF
TRBJ2-7 | TRBD1 | TRBV29-1 | many | TGCAGCGTTGAAGATCCTGGACAGGGAGCCGACGAGCAGTACTTC | CSVEDPGQGADEQYF